This T cell receptor beta chain originates from a study of blood T cell repertoires in COVID-19 (dated by TCRdb to 2018 to 2020). With respect to the entire study: Collaborator samples came from the United States, Italy and Spain and covered acute and convalescent phases of COVID-19. The material from the prospective study consisted of cDNA or gDNA derived from T cells, B-cell-depleted T cells, or PBMCs. The dataset comprised deeply sampled blood TCRbeta repertoires from subjects exposed to, actively infected with, or recovered from COVID-19. The repertoires were released in a freely available public database meant as a resource for research on the immune response to SARS-CoV-2. The samples were drawn from two sources: the first 160 participants of the ongoing ImmuneRACE study, and 1,000 to 1,500 subjects contributed by 6 global collaborators. The sample metadata nearly always contained a de-identified subject ID, COVID-19 status, age in years and sex. HLA class I and class II types, where available, came from metadata supplied by the sample provider rather than from assay-based typing.

Whole blood was collected in K2EDTA tubes by collaborating institutions according to the institutions' own protocols. For TCRbeta analysis, collaborators shipped samples as frozen whole blood, isolated PBMCs, or DNA extracted from either of those sample types. The CDR3 sequence holds 13 residues, the cysteine and phenylalanine included. Solely the CDR3 DNA is kept, with 39 bases framed from the first base. The germline V gene specifies SGHTS as CDR1 and YDEGEE as CDR2. The germline V and J ends show losses of 5 bases and 2 bases respectively, and no gene match explains 4 bases of the junction. General conclusions and limits of the study: The amount of clinical and demographic metadata varied by source and participant and was provided uncurated.

The immunoSEQ Assay, a bias-controlled multiplex PCR, was used to amplify TCRbeta CDR3 regions from genomic DNA. The original methods were these. The number of nucleated cells in each sample was estimated from the amplification of reference gene primers within the assay. To quantify the absolute abundance of each unique TCRbeta CDR3 rearrangement, sequence reads were collapsed and filtered. For each sample, productive Simpson clonality was calculated as the square root of Simpson's diversity index across productive rearrangements. TCRdb took over this immuneACCESS table, retaining in-frame rearrangements with V and J assigned. Such tables are incomplete; in checked studies, under half of the missing clones stem from an unresolved V gene, and the remainder is unexplained. V and J calls and clone size are given by that table; D and trimming were obtained from the DNA. The sample table contains under 85,000 clones; only one count was recorded for 83% of them. 5% to 6.5% of the sample belongs to the ten largest clones.

Remarks on this clone: Its antigen is unknown. No per-base quality is available; no much larger clone lies one base away.

The material sequenced was peripheral blood. This receptor was obtained from a man in his forties or fifties with active COVID-19. Recombination connected TRBV5-8 to TRBJ2-7; 7 bases in the middle match TRBD1. Here is the DNA: TGTGCCAGCAGTTTTGACAGGGCCTACGAGCAGTACTTC. It codes for CASSFDRAYEQYF.